This entry describes one T cell receptor beta chain. This record comes from a study of CD8 T cells in Susac syndrome. TEMRA cells were enriched by FACS, and CD4+ and CD8+ T cells were negatively isolated. RNA in amounts of roughly 0.5 to 1 ug was reverse transcribed with random hexamers. immunoSEQ multiplex PCR amplified TCR beta CDR3 across 54 Vbeta, 13 Jbeta. TCRdb re-analysed the immunoSEQ multiplex PCR reads in MiXCR, keeping a single row per CDR3 protein. The sample contains about 160,000 distinct CDR3 sequences, around 92% of which appear only once. Germline V lookup: CDR1 SGHVS, CDR2 FQNEAQ. The CDR3 runs 14 residues. J was trimmed by 5 bases and V by 5 bases; bases with no gene match: 8.

Sequences were obtained from CD4+ T cells from PBMCs. The receptor's source is a human donor in good health. This chain uses TRBV7-8 with TRBJ2-7; TRBD1 aligns across 8 bases. CDR3 residues: CASSQVLTGDEQYF. As DNA, the CDR3 is TGTGCCAGCAGCCAAGTATTGACAGGGGACGAGCAGTACTTC.